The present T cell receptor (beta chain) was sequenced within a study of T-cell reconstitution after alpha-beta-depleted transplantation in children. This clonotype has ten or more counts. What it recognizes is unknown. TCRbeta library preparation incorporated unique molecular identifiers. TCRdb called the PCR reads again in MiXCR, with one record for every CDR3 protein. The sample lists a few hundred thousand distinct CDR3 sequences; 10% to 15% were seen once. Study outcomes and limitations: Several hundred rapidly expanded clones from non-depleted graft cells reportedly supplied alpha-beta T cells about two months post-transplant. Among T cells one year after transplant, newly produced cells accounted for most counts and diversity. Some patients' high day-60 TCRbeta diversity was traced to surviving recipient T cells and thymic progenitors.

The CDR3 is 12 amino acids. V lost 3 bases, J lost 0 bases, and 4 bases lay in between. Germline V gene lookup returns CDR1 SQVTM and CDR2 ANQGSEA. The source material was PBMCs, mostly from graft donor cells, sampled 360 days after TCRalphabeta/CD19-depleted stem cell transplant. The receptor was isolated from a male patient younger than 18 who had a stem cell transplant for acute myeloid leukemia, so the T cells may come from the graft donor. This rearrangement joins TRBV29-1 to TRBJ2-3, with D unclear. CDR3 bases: TGCAGCGTTGACTGGAGCACAGATACGCAGTATTTT. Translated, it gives CSVDWSTDTQYF.